This is a list of T cell receptor beta chains from one sample in a study of T cell responses to AZD1222 COVID-19 vaccine. Clones were read by immunoSEQ multiplex PCR, and TCRdb kept only the in-frame ones, dropping some. Here the sample spans about 160,000 clones, about 90% being singletons. The material sequenced was peripheral blood, taken 28 days after the second AZD1222 dose. Receptor source: an adult who received the AZD1222 COVID-19 vaccine. Both conserved end residues are part of each CDR3. The D gene is left open where the match is weak. Some rows mark clone size as missing; the rest say once, few, many or name a class of expanded clone.

j_call clone_size cdr3_length v_call d_call cdr3_aa cdr3_nt
TRBJ1-2 - 13 TRBV3-1/TRBV3-2 TRBD1 CASSLGQNYGYTF TGTGCCAGCAGCCTGGGACAGAACTATGGCTACACCTTC
TRBJ1-6 - 16 TRBV5-1 TRBD1 CASSSGTGIFNSPLHF TGCGCCAGCAGCTCCGGGACAGGGATTTTCAATTCACCCCTCCACTTT
TRBJ2-2 - 13 TRBV19 - CASSIRQTGELFF TGTGCCAGTAGTATTCGGCAAACCGGGGAGCTGTTTTTT
TRBJ2-6 - 19 TRBV27 TRBD1 CASSFRDRGTNSGANVLTF TGTGCCAGCAGTTTCCGGGACAGGGGAACTAATTCTGGGGCCAACGTCCTGACTTTC
TRBJ2-5 - 11 TRBV18 - CASSFQETQYF TGTGCCAGCTCATTCCAAGAGACCCAGTACTTC
TRBJ1-2 - 17 TRBV3-1/TRBV3-2 TRBD1 CASSRRDRGRVGYGYTF TGTGCCAGCAGCCGCCGGGACAGGGGGCGAGTCGGCTATGGCTACACCTTC
TRBJ2-7 - 12 TRBV6-2/TRBV6-3 - CASSYGQEGQYF TGTGCCAGCAGTTACGGTCAGGAAGGGCAGTACTTC
TRBJ2-2 - 13 TRBV25-1 - CAGGTANTGELFF TGTGCCGGCGGGACGGCGAACACCGGGGAGCTGTTTTTT
TRBJ1-2 once 14 TRBV7-9 TRBD1 CASSLAGTGYGYTF TGTGCCAGCAGCTTAGCAGGGACAGGGTATGGCTACACCTTC
TRBJ2-1 - 12 TRBV3-1/TRBV3-2 TRBD1 CASSPGTGKQFF TGTGCCAGCAGCCCCGGGACAGGAAAGCAGTTCTTC
TRBJ2-5 - 12 TRBV29-1 TRBD1 CSVERTGETQYF TGCAGCGTTGAAAGGACAGGGGAGACCCAGTACTTC
TRBJ2-1 - 18 TRBV3-1/TRBV3-2 TRBD2 CASSQDTILAGGVDEQFF TGTGCCAGCAGCCAAGACACCATACTAGCGGGAGGTGTAGATGAGCAGTTCTTC
TRBJ1-2 - 11 TRBV30 - CAWRDSYGYTF TGTGCCTGGAGGGACAGCTATGGCTACACCTTC
TRBJ1-2 - 13 TRBV12-3/TRBV12-4 - CASSFVRPRGYTF TGTGCCAGCAGTTTCGTCCGACCCAGGGGCTACACCTTC
TRBJ2-3 - 17 TRBV2 TRBD2 CASSESYLAGHTDTQYF TGTGCCAGCAGTGAGTCCTACCTAGCGGGGCACACAGATACGCAGTATTTT
TRBJ2-3 - 20 TRBV15 TRBD1 CATSRPTPTFGQGSTDTQYF TGTGCCACCAGCAGACCGACGCCGACGTTTGGACAGGGAAGCACAGATACGCAGTATTTT
TRBJ1-1 - 14 TRBV27 - CASSLGGGDTEAFF TGTGCCAGCAGTTTAGGTGGCGGGGACACTGAAGCTTTCTTT
TRBJ2-5 - 15 TRBV24-1 TRBD1 CATSDRTGDQETQYF TGTGCCACCAGTGACCGGACAGGGGATCAAGAGACCCAGTACTTC
TRBJ1-5 - 13 TRBV6-4 - CASSEGRDQPQHF TGTGCCAGCAGTGAGGGGAGGGATCAGCCCCAGCATTTT
TRBJ2-5 - 13 TRBV12-3/TRBV12-4 - CASSLAGVETQYF TGTGCCAGCAGTTTAGCGGGGGTAGAGACCCAGTACTTC
TRBJ2-3 - 15 TRBV6-1 - CASSEGSGGADTQYF TGTGCCAGCAGCGAAGGGTCCGGGGGCGCAGATACGCAGTATTTT
TRBJ2-1 - 16 TRBV18 TRBD2 CASSPGGSTSYNEQFF TGTGCCAGCTCACCGGGAGGGAGTACATCCTACAATGAGCAGTTCTTC
TRBJ1-1 - 14 TRBV7-3 - CASSLAGENTEAFF TGTGCCAGCAGCTTAGCTGGGGAGAACACTGAAGCTTTCTTT
TRBJ1-2 once 16 TRBV2 - CASNRRSVRGPTGDTF TGTGCCAGCAATAGGAGGAGCGTTCGAGGACCGACAGGTGACACCTTC
TRBJ1-4 - 14 TRBV3-1/TRBV3-2 TRBD1 CASSPRDRDEKLFF TGTGCCAGCAGCCCCCGGGACAGAGATGAAAAACTGTTTTTT
TRBJ2-2 - 15 TRBV19 TRBD1 CASSMRQGAIGELFF TGTGCCAGTAGTATGAGACAGGGGGCAATCGGGGAGCTGTTTTTT
TRBJ2-2 - 11 TRBV7-8 - CASGHTGELFF TGTGCCAGCGGCCACACCGGGGAGCTGTTTTTT
TRBJ1-2 - 13 TRBV6-1 - CASSESQTYGYTF TGTGCCAGCAGTGAAAGCCAGACTTATGGCTACACCTTC
TRBJ2-7 - 16 TRBV6-1 - CASSAGSAGPFYEQYF TGTGCCAGCAGTGCCGGGTCGGCAGGGCCGTTCTACGAGCAGTACTTC
TRBJ1-1 - 17 TRBV7-2 TRBD1 CASSFGTGFSYGIEAFF TGTGCCAGCAGCTTCGGGACAGGGTTCTCATACGGTATTGAAGCTTTCTTT
TRBJ1-3 - 16 TRBV9 - CASSVQGKEAFDTIYF TGTGCCAGCAGCGTACAGGGGAAGGAAGCATTTGACACCATATATTTT
TRBJ1-4 few 16 TRBV7-9 - CASSFTQGSANEKLFF TGTGCCAGCAGCTTTACACAGGGCTCAGCTAATGAAAAACTGTTTTTT
TRBJ2-5 - 12 TRBV30 - CACGQLQETQYF TGTGCCTGTGGACAGCTTCAAGAGACCCAGTACTTC
TRBJ1-6 - 17 TRBV19 TRBD1 CASSTPTGTGPNSPLHF TGTGCCAGTAGTACTCCCACCGGGACAGGCCCTAATTCACCCCTCCACTTT
TRBJ1-1 - 14 TRBV6-1 - CASSEVPLPTEAFF TGTGCCAGCAGTGAAGTTCCGCTTCCCACTGAAGCTTTCTTT
TRBJ1-1 - 14 TRBV6-5 - CASSYPQDSSEAFF TGTGCCAGCAGTTACCCTCAGGACAGTTCTGAAGCTTTCTTT
TRBJ2-3 - 14 TRBV5-4 - CASSFRRSTDTQYF TGTGCCAGCAGCTTTCGGCGCAGCACAGATACGCAGTATTTT
TRBJ1-2 - 15 TRBV5-1 TRBD1 CASSLVAGQNYGYTF TGCGCCAGCAGCTTGGTGGCGGGACAGAACTATGGCTACACCTTC
TRBJ1-1 - 14 TRBV19 - CASSIVVKEAEAFF TGTGCCAGTAGTATAGTTGTCAAGGAGGCTGAAGCTTTCTTT
TRBJ2-5 - 13 TRBV25-1 - CASSDRGQETQYF TGTGCCAGCAGTGACAGGGGTCAAGAGACCCAGTACTTC
TRBJ2-7 - 13 TRBV5-1 - CASSWDLKGEQYF TGCGCCAGCAGCTGGGACCTTAAGGGGGAGCAGTACTTC
TRBJ1-1 - 15 TRBV5-8 - CASSLVVTTTAEAFF TGTGCCAGCAGCTTGGTAGTCACAACCACAGCTGAAGCTTTCTTT
TRBJ1-2 - 15 TRBV19 - CASSIPRRVNYGYTF TGTGCCAGTAGTATCCCACGCAGGGTCAACTATGGCTACACCTTC
TRBJ2-5 - 12 TRBV12-3/TRBV12-4 - CASRDDRETQYF TGTGCCAGCAGGGACGACAGAGAGACCCAGTACTTC
TRBJ2-2 - 16 TRBV5-1 - CASSYDGRANTGELFF TGCGCCAGCAGCTATGATGGACGCGCGAACACCGGGGAGCTGTTTTTT
TRBJ2-4 - 15 TRBV2 TRBD2 CASEFGGVAKNIQYF TGTGCCAGCGAGTTCGGGGGGGTAGCCAAAAACATTCAGTACTTC
TRBJ1-1 - 11 TRBV2 - CATASRTEAFF TGTGCCACCGCGAGTAGGACCGAAGCTTTCTTT
TRBJ1-1 - 13 TRBV29-1 - CSAGGHLNTEAFF TGCAGCGCCGGCGGCCACCTGAACACTGAAGCTTTCTTT
TRBJ2-3 - 17 TRBV7-7 TRBD1 CASSPDSGGFHTDTQYF TGTGCTAGCAGCCCCGACTCAGGGGGCTTCCACACAGATACGCAGTATTTT
TRBJ2-7 few 15 TRBV28 TRBD1 CASSRTGTGEREQYF TGTGCCAGCAGTCGGACCGGGACAGGGGAGAGAGAGCAGTACTTC
TRBJ2-7 - 15 TRBV5-4 TRBD2 CASSLGASGTYEQYF TGTGCCAGCAGCTTGGGGGCTAGCGGGACCTACGAGCAGTACTTC
TRBJ1-2 - 14 TRBV18 - CASSAVARNYGYTF TGTGCCAGCTCGGCCGTGGCCAGAAACTATGGCTACACCTTC
TRBJ2-1 - 16 TRBV7-9 TRBD2 CASSPGLAGGINEQFF TGTGCCAGCAGCCCTGGACTAGCGGGAGGGATAAATGAGCAGTTCTTC
TRBJ2-3 - 15 TRBV6-2/TRBV6-3 - CASSYRRSSTDTQYF TGTGCCAGCAGTTACAGACGGTCTAGCACAGATACGCAGTATTTT